This passage covers 9 T cell receptor beta chains from one sample sequenced in a study of OX40 agonist ivuxolimab in advanced cancers. The library was made by the immunoSEQ multiplex PCR assay. The table comes from immuneACCESS by way of TCRdb, which keeps in-frame sequences with V and J called. Part of the clones is missing from these tables; in studies checked, under half for an unresolved V gene and the rest for unknown reasons. The table for this sample lists 40,000 to 50,000 clones; approximately 86% of them were counted only once. Together, the top ten hold about 12% of the sample. The specimen comprised CD4+ or CD8+ T cells sorted from blood, sampled in a trial of the OX40 agonist ivuxolimab. The receptors originated from an adult with an advanced solid tumor such as melanoma, head and neck, liver or kidney cancer.

This clone has only one observation. The chain couples TRBV6-5 to TRBJ2-7; TRBD1 aligns across 7 bases. Looked up from germline, CDR1 is MNHEY and CDR2 is SVGAGI. This CDR3 region has 14 residues. With 2 bases clipped from V and 2 bases from J, the junction kept 3 bases outside the gene matches. As DNA, the CDR3 is TGTGCCAGCAGTTACAGGGGGCTGACCTACGAGCAGTACTTC. It yields the protein CASSYRGLTYEQYF.

This clone was seen a single time. The chain recombines TRBV13 with TRBJ2-1, with 8 bases lining up with TRBD1. Germline V CDR1 and CDR2: PRHDT, FYEKMQ (reference sequence). Trimming took 0 bases from V and 7 from J; bases not matched to a gene: 2. The CDR3 length is 14 residues. The CDR3 region is CASSLGDRGNEQFF. Written as DNA, the CDR3 is TGTGCCAGCAGCTTAGGCGACAGGGGAAATGAGCAGTTCTTC.

This rearrangement joins TRBV7-2 to TRBJ1-2; maybe TRBD1 (5 bases). Trimming shortened V by 4 bases and J by 4 bases, and 19 bases separated the two germline ends. This CDR3 has 16 amino acids. Germline V gene sequence: CDR1 SGHTA, CDR2 FQGNSA. CDR3 residues: CASSSPWDAQTYGYTF. The DNA of the CDR3 is TGTGCCAGCAGCTCCCCGTGGGACGCTCAAACCTATGGCTACACCTTC.

This chain joins TRBV7-9 and TRBJ2-5, with D possibly TRBD2 on 6 matching bases. Per the germline V gene, CDR1 is SEHNR and CDR2 is FQNEAQ (reference sequence). V lost 4 bases to trimming and J lost 1 base, with 22 bases between them. The length of the CDR3 is 18 residues. DNA of the CDR3: TGTGCCAGCAGCTATTTAGAAGCGGGCCACGGGGGCCAAGAGACCCAGTACTTC. Protein: CASSYLEAGHGGQETQYF. The complete variable domain, with remaining parts taken from reference TRBV7-9 and TRBJ2-5, reads DTGVSQNPRHKITKRGQNVTFRCDPISEHNRLYWYRQTLGQGPEFLTYFQNEAQLEKSRLLSDRFSAERPKGSFSTLEIQRTEQGDSAMYLCASSYLEAGHGGQETQYFGPGTRLLVL.

The table lists this clone with a count of one. The chain links TRBV6-6 to TRBJ2-3; TRBD2 might be the D (6 bases). Germline lookup yields CDR1 MNHNY and CDR2 SVGAGI (reference sequence). CDR3 length equals 14 residues. V lost 2 bases to trimming and J lost 6 bases, with 12 bases between them. CDR3: CASSYGGPRDTQYF. CDR3 bases: TGTGCCAGCAGTTACGGAGGGCCCCGGGATACGCAGTATTTT.

The gene calls are TRBV9 and TRBJ2-1, with 9 bases matching TRBD2. CDR3 length: 15 residues. Germline CDR1 SGDLS, CDR2 YYNGEE. Trimming cost V 0 bases and J 6 bases; bases outside gene matches: 4. CDR3 nucleotide sequence: TGTGCCAGCAGCGTAGGTGGCGGGAGGGCCAATGAGCAGTTCTTC. It specifies CASSVGGGRANEQFF. The whole variable domain, filled in from reference TRBV9 and TRBJ2-1, reads DSGVTQTPKHLITATGQRVTLRCSPRSGDLSVYWYQQSLDQGLQFLIQYYNGEERAKGNILERFSAQQFPDLHSELNLSSLELGDSALYFCASSVGGGRANEQFFGPGTRLTVL.

The chain employs TRBV5-4 and TRBJ2-2; TRBD1 matches at 8 bases. This CDR3 region has 17 residues. From germline, CDR1 is SGHNT and CDR2 YYREEE (reference sequence). The ends lost 0 bases at V and 4 bases at J; junction bases unmatched: 8. The CDR3 DNA reads TGTGCCAGCAGCTTGGCCAGAGGACAGGGACTCACCGGGGAGCTGTTTTTT. Translating gives CASSLARGQGLTGELFF.

In this sample, this clone turned up once. The CDR3 protein is CASSQDFSGAAYGYTF. The CDR3 region has the DNA TGCGCCAGCAGCCAAGATTTCTCCGGGGCTGCATATGGCTACACCTTC. The chain combines TRBV4-3 with TRBJ1-2, with D tentatively TRBD1 (5 bases). The CDR3 runs 16 residues. Germline CDR1 LGHNA, CDR2 YSLEER. Trimming took 0 bases from V and 5 from J, leaving 16 bases between them.

The V gene is TRBV30, the J gene TRBJ1-2; TRBD1 is a possible D gene (5 bases). The V end lost 1 base, the J end lost 4 bases, and 13 bases lay between the germline ends. The CDR3 contains 14 residues. CDR1 is GTSNPN and CDR2 is SVGIG in the germline V gene (reference sequence). CDR3 bases: TGTGCCTGGAGTGCGGCGAACAGGATCTATGGCTACACCTTC. Its translation: CAWSAANRIYGYTF. The complete variable domain, with remaining parts taken from reference TRBV30 and TRBJ1-2, reads SQTIHQWPATLVQPVGSPLSLECTVEGTSNPNLYWYRQAAGRGLQLLFYSVGIGQISSEVPQNLSASRPQDRQFILSSKKLLLSDSGFYLCAWSAANRIYGYTFGSGTRLTVV.